The 23 T cell receptor beta chains in this list originate from one sample, sequenced in a study of CD8 T cells in ankylosing spondylitis. TCRdb processed the 5' RACE reads anew with MiXCR; each CDR3 protein has one entry. The sample has approximately 300,000 distinct CDR3 sequences, around 20% seen once. What was sequenced was blood, either unsorted or a sorted T cell fraction (not recorded which). The receptors were gathered from a female donor with ankylosing spondylitis or in good health (not recorded which).

The table lists this clonotype with a few counts. V gene TRBV6-2 or TRBV6-3 combines with J gene TRBJ2-7; D remains ambiguous. The length of the CDR3 is 11 residues. The germline V gene encodes CDR1 MNHEY and CDR2 SVGEGT. V lost 5 bases and J 4 bases, leaving 6 bases between the germline ends. CDR3 region: CASSPMYEQYF. As DNA, the CDR3 is TGTGCCAGCAGTCCGATGTACGAGCAGTACTTC.

This clonotype was detected many times. V gene TRBV10-3 combines with J gene TRBJ2-2; D gene ambiguous. Between the trimmed V and J ends, which lost 0 bases and 4 bases, there was a span of 9 bases. Germline CDR1 reads ENHRY; CDR2 reads SYGVKD. The length of the CDR3 is 15 residues. The CDR3 DNA reads as TGTGCCATCAGTGAGTCGGGCCCTAGCACCGGGGAGCTGTTTTTT. It translates to CAISESGPSTGELFF.

This clonotype was counted only a few times. CDR3 residues: CAWTSAGDEQFF. The CDR3, as DNA: TGTGCCTGGACTAGCGCAGGCGATGAGCAGTTCTTC. The chain links TRBV30 to TRBJ2-1; tentatively, D is TRBD2 (6 bases). Trimming stripped 4 bases from V and 8 bases from J, with 12 bases between. The CDR3 is 12 residues long. CDR1 and CDR2 (germline): GTSNPN, SVGIG (reference sequence).

The chain carries TRBV20-1 and TRBJ2-1; TRBD2 matches at 10 bases. The CDR3 is 16 residues long. Trimming took 6 bases from V and 1 from J; bases not matched to a gene: 9. Germline loops: CDR1 DFQATT, CDR2 SNEGSKA (reference sequence). CDR3 loop: CSARRTSGRSYNEQFF. In nucleotides, the CDR3 is TGCAGTGCACGGAGGACTAGCGGTAGATCCTACAATGAGCAGTTCTTC.

V gene TRBV20-1 combines with J gene TRBJ2-2, with D possibly being TRBD1 (6 bases). The length of the CDR3 is 15 residues. Looked up from germline, CDR1 is DFQATT and CDR2 is SNEGSKA (reference sequence). V was cut by 6 bases and J by 1 base, with 15 bases left in between. For the CDR3, the DNA is TGCAGTGCAAGCCCGAGGACAGTGAACACCGGGGAGCTGTTTTTT. It yields the protein CSASPRTVNTGELFF.

The chain joins TRBV7-2 to TRBJ2-1; D not resolved. Trimming pared 1 base from V and 7 bases from J, leaving 11 bases between. Germline values: CDR1 SGHTA, CDR2 FQGNSA. This CDR3 has 14 amino acids. CDR3 DNA sequence: TGTGCCAGCAGCTTAGAATTATTCAGGAATGAGCAGTTCTTC. Its protein is CASSLELFRNEQFF.

V is TRBV7-3 and J is TRBJ2-1; the D is unclear. Germline lookup yields CDR1 SGHTA and CDR2 FQGTGA. This CDR3 is built from 13 residues. Trimming left V 5 bases short and J 13 bases short, with 18 bases between. This CDR3 is CASSAVGTTVQFF. Written as DNA, the CDR3 is TGTGCCAGCAGCGCGGTTGGAACCACAGTACAGTTCTTC.

The sample holds many counts of this clonotype. This chain joins TRBV24-1 and TRBJ2-5; no firm D call. Per germline, CDR1 KGHDR and CDR2 SFDVKD. The germline V and J ends were trimmed by 4 bases and 4 bases, with 12 bases remaining between them. This CDR3 is 14 amino acids long. The CDR3 DNA reads TGTGCCACCAGTGACGTACGAACACGAGAGACCCAGTACTTC. As protein: CATSDVRTRETQYF.

The chain recombines TRBV4-1 with TRBJ2-1; D might be TRBD1 (5 bases). In germline, CDR1 is MGHRA, CDR2 YSYEKL. This CDR3 has 15 amino acids. V was shortened by 0 bases and J by 2 bases, with 8 bases between the two germline ends. In nucleotides, the CDR3 is TGCGCCAGCAGCCAAGAGACAGCCCCCTACAATGAGCAGTTCTTC. It specifies CASSQETAPYNEQFF.

At least ten counts were recorded for this clonotype. The chain is built from TRBV10-3 and TRBJ2-3; 7 bases match TRBD1. The trim removed 11 bases at V and 3 bases at J, leaving 14 bases unmatched. Looked up from germline, CDR1 is ENHRY and CDR2 is SYGVKD. The CDR3 runs to 15 residues. DNA for the CDR3: TGTGCCGCCGCCGCCCGGGACAGTCAGACAGATACGCAGTATTTT. It yields the protein CAAAARDSQTDTQYF.

The V gene is TRBV6-1, the J gene TRBJ2-3; D unclear. The CDR3 runs 13 residues. Germline assignment: CDR1 MNHNS and CDR2 SASEGT. With 6 bases removed from V and 2 bases from J, the gap between germline ends came to 9 bases. The CDR3 region is CASSRTPTDTQYF. CDR3 coding DNA: TGTGCCAGCAGCCGGACCCCCACAGATACGCAGTATTTT.

In this sample, this clonotype turned up many times. The CDR3 DNA reads as TGTGCCAGCAGCTTATCAGGGGGCGTGGGGGCCAACGTCCTGACTTTC. It specifies CASSLSGGVGANVLTF. The V gene is TRBV7-2, the J gene TRBJ2-6, with 8 bases fitting TRBD1. Germline lookup yields CDR1 SGHTA and CDR2 FQGNSA. V shed 2 bases and J 4 bases; nucleotides not matched to a gene: 4. The CDR3 consists of 16 residues.

The chain has TRBV20-1 and TRBJ2-3, with TRBD1 as a possible D gene (5 bases). The V gene's germline CDR1 is DFQATT and CDR2 SNEGSKA (reference sequence). V gave up 0 bases and J gave up 5 bases, with 12 bases separating them. CDR3 length: 14 residues. In nucleotides, the CDR3 is TGCAGTGCTAGAGATCTCAGGGTGGTAGATACGCAGTATTTT. Translated: CSARDLRVVDTQYF.

This chain uses TRBV28 with TRBJ2-3; 11 positions agree with TRBD2. V lost 3 bases and J lost 3; bases outside the gene matches: 5. CDR3 size: 16 residues. Germline loops: CDR1 MDHEN, CDR2 SYDVKM. The CDR3 nucleotides read TGTGCCAGCAGTTTGCCGACTAGCGGGAAAACAGATACGCAGTATTTT. This codes for CASSLPTSGKTDTQYF.

In this sample, this clonotype turned up a few times. The CDR3 is CASSWDGMRRNEQFF. The DNA for the CDR3 is TGTGCCAGCAGTTGGGACGGGATGCGGAGGAATGAGCAGTTCTTC. This chain joins TRBV6-5 and TRBJ2-1; D may match TRBD1 or TRBD2 (5 bases each). The germline V and J ends were trimmed by 4 bases and 7 bases, with 17 bases remaining between them. CDR1 and CDR2 from the germline V gene are MNHEY and SVGAGI. CDR3 length: 15 amino acids.

This clonotype came up a few times. V and J are TRBV20-1 and TRBJ2-1, with 16 bases lining up with TRBD2. This CDR3 comprises 15 residues. In germline, CDR1 is DFQATT, CDR2 SNEGSKA (reference sequence). Germline trimming cut 0 bases from V and 10 bases from J; bases unmatched to any gene: 3. CDR3 sequence: CSAREGLAGGREQFF. Written as DNA, the CDR3 is TGCAGTGCTAGAGAGGGACTAGCGGGAGGGCGGGAGCAGTTCTTC.

This clonotype was seen more than once but under ten times. This sequence joins TRBV20-1 and TRBJ1-6; possibly TRBD1 for D (5 bases). CDR1 is DFQATT and CDR2 is SNEGSKA in the germline V gene (reference sequence). Trimming pared 3 bases from V and 10 bases from J, leaving 13 bases between. The CDR3 is made up of 13 amino acids. The CDR3 reads CSASQQGRSPLHF. The CDR3 bases are TGCAGTGCTAGCCAGCAGGGAAGGTCACCCCTCCACTTT.

This clonotype was counted at least ten times. The rearrangement links TRBV20-1 to TRBJ2-1, with 10 bases that match TRBD2. Trimming at V came to 7 bases and at J to 6 bases, leaving 9 bases not matched to a gene. The CDR3 loop spans 14 amino acids. From germline, CDR1 is DFQATT and CDR2 SNEGSKA (reference sequence). CDR3 DNA: TGCAGTGTTCCCTTAGCGGGAGGTGTCAATGAGCAGTTCTTC. It is translated as CSVPLAGGVNEQFF.

There are a few counts of this clonotype. The genes are TRBV11-2 and TRBJ2-1, with TRBD2 as a possible D gene (5 bases). Trimming shortened V by 4 bases and J by 0 bases, and 10 bases separated the two germline ends. The CDR3 spans 15 residues. CDR1 is SGHAT and CDR2 is FQNNGV in the germline V gene. Written as DNA, the CDR3 is TGTGCCAGCAGCTCTACTAGTAGCTCCTACAATGAGCAGTTCTTC. It yields the protein CASSSTSSSYNEQFF. Full variable domain (missing parts from reference TRBV11-2 and TRBJ2-1): EAGVAQSPRYKIIEKRQSVAFWCNPISGHATLYWYQQILGQGPKLLIQFQNNGVVDDSQLPKDRFSAERLKGVDSTLKIQPAKLEDSAVYLCASSSTSSSYNEQFFGPGTRLTVL.

This clonotype was recorded a few times. The V and J genes are TRBV12-3 or TRBV12-4 and TRBJ2-7, with D possibly TRBD2 on 5 matching bases. The ends were cut back, 7 bases at V and 2 bases at J, with 15 bases in the middle. This CDR3 region has 14 residues. In DNA form, the CDR3 reads TGTGCCAGCACCTTATCTGGGAGTACCTACGAGCAGTACTTC. It codes for CASTLSGSTYEQYF.

Ten or more counts support this clonotype. The rearrangement links TRBV20-1 to TRBJ1-1, with 8 bases fitting TRBD1. Germline V gives CDR1 DFQATT, CDR2 SNEGSKA (reference sequence). The CDR3 runs to 14 residues. The CDR3 DNA is TGCAGGAGGGACACAGGGGGTCCGCGTGCTGAAGCTTTCTTT. It yields the protein CRRDTGGPRAEAFF.

The gene calls are TRBV20-1 and TRBJ2-3; tentatively, D is TRBD2 (6 bases). V lost 1 base, J lost 1 base, and 12 bases lay in between. The CDR3 length is 15 residues. Germline V lookup: CDR1 DFQATT, CDR2 SNEGSKA (reference sequence). CDR3 coding DNA: TGCAGTGCTAGAGCAGGGACTGCAGGCACAGATACGCAGTATTTT. Amino acids: CSARAGTAGTDTQYF.

The chain combines TRBV7-2 with TRBJ2-7; TRBD2 is a possible D gene (5 bases). The CDR3 has 15 residues. With 1 base removed from V and 1 base from J, the gap between germline ends came to 11 bases. Germline V CDR1 and CDR2: SGHTA, FQGNSA. CDR3 in DNA: TGTGCCAGCAGCTTAGGCGGGTTACAATCCTACGAGCAGTACTTC. Protein product: CASSLGGLQSYEQYF.